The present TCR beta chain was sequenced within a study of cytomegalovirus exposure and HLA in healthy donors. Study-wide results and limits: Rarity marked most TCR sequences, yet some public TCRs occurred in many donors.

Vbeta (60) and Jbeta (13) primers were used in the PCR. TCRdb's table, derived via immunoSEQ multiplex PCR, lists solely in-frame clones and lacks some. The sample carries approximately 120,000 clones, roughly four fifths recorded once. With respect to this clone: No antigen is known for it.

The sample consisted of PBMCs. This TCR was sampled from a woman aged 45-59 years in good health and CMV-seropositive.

CDR3 region: CASSVGPSGGGSYNEQFF. The CDR3 DNA reads TGTGCCAGCAGCGTAGGCCCTAGCGGGGGGGGCTCCTACAATGAGCAGTTCTTC. The V and J genes are TRBV9 and TRBJ2-1, with 12 bases fitting TRBD2. From germline, CDR1 is SGDLS and CDR2 YYNGEE. The ends lost 0 bases at V and 0 bases at J; junction bases unmatched: 4. This CDR3 comprises 18 residues.